Presented here are 25 T cell receptor beta chains from one specimen sequenced in a study of OX40 agonist ivuxolimab in advanced cancers. Produced via immunoSEQ multiplex PCR; TCRdb's table is partial and in-frame only. The table lists over 70,000 clones, approximately 87% of them singletons. The material sequenced was CD4+ or CD8+ T cells sorted from blood, taken in a trial of the OX40 agonist ivuxolimab. The receptors here all came from an adult with an advanced solid tumor such as melanoma, head and neck, liver or kidney cancer.

The V and J genes are TRBV5-4 and TRBJ2-3, with 8 bases matching TRBD2. The CDR3 is 16 amino acids. With V trimmed by 4 bases and J by 0 bases, 7 bases remained unmatched. The germline gives CDR1 SGHNT, CDR2 YYREEE (reference sequence). The CDR3, as DNA: TGTGCCAGCAGCAGAAGTAGCGGGGTGAGCACAGATACGCAGTATTTT. Amino acid sequence: CASSRSSGVSTDTQYF.

This clone was counted a few times. CDR3 protein: CASSFLRSSNSPLHF. In DNA form, the CDR3 reads TGTGCCAGCAGCTTCCTGAGGAGCAGTAATTCACCCCTCCACTTT. The chain employs TRBV11-1 and TRBJ1-6; D uncertain. CDR3 size: 15 residues. Trimming pared 3 bases from V and 6 bases from J, leaving 12 bases between. Germline values: CDR1 SGHAT, CDR2 FQDESV (reference sequence).

This clone occurred once. This chain links TRBV29-1 with TRBJ2-2, with TRBD2 matching 11 bases. Germline V gene lookup returns CDR1 SQVTM and CDR2 ANQGSEA. There are 15 residues in the CDR3. Trimming removed 5 bases from V and 1 base from J; junction bases left unmatched: 3. In nucleotides, the CDR3 is TGCAGCGTTCTTGGACTAGCGGGGAACACCGGGGAGCTGTTTTTT. Amino acid sequence: CSVLGLAGNTGELFF.

The gene calls are TRBV7-9 and TRBJ1-1; D remains ambiguous. This CDR3 comprises 13 residues. The ends were cut back, 2 bases at V and 4 bases at J, with 8 bases in the middle. Germline CDR1 reads SEHNR; CDR2 reads FQNEAQ (reference sequence). Written as DNA, the CDR3 is TGTGCCAGCAGCTTACCGGGTCCCACTGAAGCTTTCTTT. This translates into CASSLPGPTEAFF.

This clone has just a few counts. The gene calls are TRBV5-1 and TRBJ1-4; D is ambiguous. Trimming took 2 bases from V and 5 from J, leaving 13 bases between them. The CDR3 is 15 residues long. Germline CDR1 is SGHRS and CDR2 is YFSETQ. The DNA for the CDR3 is TGCGCCAGCAGCTTTCAAGGGTCAGTGAATGAAAAACTGTTTTTT. Translation: CASSFQGSVNEKLFF.

The chain employs TRBV18 and TRBJ2-4; D possibly corresponds to TRBD1 (5 bases). Germline CDR1 is KGHSH and CDR2 is LQKENI. The CDR3 covers 16 residues. The V and J ends lost 5 bases and 0 bases respectively, with 14 bases between them. The CDR3, as DNA: TGTGCCAGCTCAAAAGACAGTGGGCGAGCCAAAAACATTCAGTACTTC. This encodes CASSKDSGRAKNIQYF.

This clone was recorded once. This chain uses TRBV11-2 with TRBJ1-2; the D gene is possibly TRBD1 (6 bases). CDR3 length equals 12 residues. Per germline, CDR1 SGHAT and CDR2 FQNNGV. The V end lost 5 bases, the J end lost 4 bases, and 8 bases lay between the germline ends. CDR3 protein: CASSLGGYGYTF. The DNA of the CDR3 is TGTGCCAGCAGCCTAGGGGGCTATGGCTACACCTTC.

The rearrangement links TRBV2 to TRBJ2-1; D uncertain. CDR1 and CDR2 (germline): SNHLY, FYNNEI. The CDR3 length is 13 residues. Deletions cut 5 bases from V and 4 bases from J, with 9 bases between. This CDR3 is CASSLGPYNEQFF. The CDR3 DNA reads TGTGCCAGCAGTCTTGGACCTTACAATGAGCAGTTCTTC.

This chain links TRBV4-3 with TRBJ1-3; D is uncertain. The CDR3 loop spans 14 amino acids. Trimming pared 1 base from V and 2 bases from J, leaving 6 bases between. Germline V gene lookup returns CDR1 LGHNA and CDR2 YSLEER. The CDR3 bases are TGCGCCAGCAGCCAAGGGGCCCCTGGAAACACCATATATTTT. Translation: CASSQGAPGNTIYF.

The rearrangement links TRBV15 to TRBJ2-7; tentative D call: TRBD2 (5 bases). The CDR3 loop spans 15 amino acids. Trimming took 5 bases from V and 4 from J, leaving 18 bases between them. Per the germline V gene, CDR1 is LNHNV and CDR2 is YYDKDF (reference sequence). This CDR3 is CATSESPQRGYEQYF. The CDR3 region has the DNA TGTGCCACCAGCGAGAGCCCTCAACGGGGTTACGAGCAGTACTTC.

This clone was found once. The genes are TRBV19 and TRBJ1-1; D gene uncertain. In germline, CDR1 is LNHDA, CDR2 SQIVND (reference sequence). Deletions cut 4 bases from V and 1 base from J, with 10 bases between. The CDR3 length is 14 residues. CDR3 protein: CASSRMTQNTEAFF. The CDR3 coding sequence is TGTGCCAGTAGTAGGATGACACAGAACACTGAAGCTTTCTTT.

This chain joins TRBV11-2 and TRBJ2-7, with 7 nucleotides matching TRBD2. Germline trimming cut 6 bases from V and 3 bases from J; bases unmatched to any gene: 17. CDR1 and CDR2 (germline): SGHAT, FQNNGV. The CDR3 consists of 17 residues. The CDR3 region is CASRPGGRGGGNYEQYF. In DNA, the CDR3 is TGTGCCAGCAGGCCCGGGGGGAGGGGAGGCGGGAACTACGAGCAGTACTTC.

This chain joins TRBV29-1 and TRBJ2-2, with 7 nucleotides matching TRBD1. The CDR3 length is 14 residues. Germline V gene data show CDR1 as SQVTM and CDR2 as ANQGSEA. After removal of 6 bases from V and 0 bases from J, the junction contained 4 bases not matched to a gene. DNA of the CDR3: TGCAGCGTGACCGGGACAGCGAACACCGGGGAGCTGTTTTTT. This translates into CSVTGTANTGELFF.

V is TRBV7-9 and J is TRBJ1-4, with no clear D. The germline gives CDR1 SEHNR, CDR2 FQNEAQ (reference sequence). The V and J ends lost 5 bases and 6 bases respectively, with 7 bases between them. The CDR3 extends over 12 amino acids. CDR3 coding DNA: TGTGCCAGCAGCGCTAAAGATGAAAAACTGTTTTTT. This codes for CASSAKDEKLFF.

The rearrangement links TRBV6-6 to TRBJ1-3; D remains unclear. V dropped 0 bases and J dropped 0 bases, with 6 bases sitting between them. Germline CDR1 MNHNY, CDR2 SVGAGI (reference sequence). The length of the CDR3 is 15 residues. The DNA for the CDR3 is TGTGCCAGCAGTTACTCGGCTGGCTCTGGAAACACCATATATTTT. Translating gives CASSYSAGSGNTIYF.

The V gene is TRBV6-6, the J gene TRBJ1-4; TRBD1 matches 7 bases. Germline CDR1 is MNHNY and CDR2 is SVGAGI (reference sequence). After removal of 2 bases from V and 7 bases from J, the junction contained 7 bases not matched to a gene. The CDR3 totals 15 residues. Written as DNA, the CDR3 is TGTGCCAGCAGTTACCGTGGAGGGGGCAGTGAAAAACTGTTTTTT. This codes for CASSYRGGGSEKLFF.

This chain joins TRBV10-1 and TRBJ2-5; the D gene could be TRBD1 or TRBD2 (5 bases each). This CDR3 is 15 amino acids long. Per the germline V gene, CDR1 is WNHNN and CDR2 is SYGVQD (reference sequence). V gave up 6 bases and J gave up 1 base, with 15 bases separating them. The CDR3 reads CASSAGSGVQETQYF. CDR3 in DNA: TGCGCCAGCAGCGCAGGGAGTGGGGTCCAAGAGACCCAGTACTTC.

V and J are TRBV7-8 and TRBJ2-1, with D perhaps matching TRBD2 (5 bases). The germline gives CDR1 SGHVS, CDR2 FQNEAQ. Trimming pared 1 base from V and 0 bases from J, leaving 10 bases between. There are 16 residues in the CDR3. Here the CDR3 DNA reads TGTGCCAGCAGCTTAGTCGCTAGCTTCTCCTACAATGAGCAGTTCTTC. This sequence encodes CASSLVASFSYNEQFF.

V gene TRBV2 combines with J gene TRBJ2-3; 7 nucleotides agree with TRBD2. The CDR3 runs 14 residues. Germline V gene data show CDR1 as SNHLY and CDR2 as FYNNEI. V lost 4 bases and J lost 5; bases outside the gene matches: 6. The CDR3 sequence: CASSVSSGVDTQYF. The CDR3 DNA follows: TGTGCCAGCAGTGTCTCTAGCGGCGTAGATACGCAGTATTTT.

The genes are TRBV9 and TRBJ2-3, with D perhaps given as TRBD1 or TRBD2 (6 bases each). The CDR3 extends over 18 amino acids. Germline V gene data show CDR1 as SGDLS and CDR2 as YYNGEE. V gave up 4 bases and J gave up 0 bases, with 21 bases separating them. CDR3: CASSLNPSRGPSTDTQYF. CDR3 coding DNA: TGTGCCAGCAGCCTCAACCCCTCTCGGGGGCCTAGCACAGATACGCAGTATTTT.

The chain uses TRBV7-7 and TRBJ2-5, with 8 bases identical to TRBD2. The V and J ends lost 1 base and 1 base, in that order; junction bases with no gene match: 2. The germline gives CDR1 SSHAT, CDR2 FNYEAQ (reference sequence). The CDR3 consists of 15 residues. DNA for the CDR3: TGTGCCAGCAGCTTAGAGGGACTAGTCCAAGAGACCCAGTACTTC. This sequence encodes CASSLEGLVQETQYF. Drawing the rest from reference TRBV7-7 and TRBJ2-5, the complete variable domain is GAGVSQSPRYKVTKRGQDVTLRCDPISSHATLYWYQQALGQGPEFLTYFNYEAQPDKSGLPSDRFSAERPEGSISTLTIQRTEQRDSAMYRCASSLEGLVQETQYFGPGTRLLVL.

The CDR3 bases are TGTGCCAGCAGCCTCCGCCCGGACAGTGGCTCTGGAAACACCATATATTTT. It codes for CASSLRPDSGSGNTIYF. The genes are TRBV9 and TRBJ1-3; tentative D call: TRBD1 (6 bases). V lost 4 bases and J 0 bases, leaving 17 bases between the germline ends. Germline V CDR1 and CDR2: SGDLS, YYNGEE. The CDR3 is made up of 17 amino acids.

The chain employs TRBV18 and TRBJ2-1, with a possible D match to TRBD1 (6 bases). The germline V and J ends were trimmed by 0 bases and 6 bases, with 6 bases remaining between them. CDR3 length: 13 residues. CDR1 is KGHSH and CDR2 is LQKENI in the germline V gene. The DNA of the CDR3 is TGTGCCAGCTCACCACCGACAGGCAATGAGCAGTTCTTC. Protein sequence: CASSPPTGNEQFF.

The V and J genes are TRBV6-5 and TRBJ2-3, with TRBD2 identical over 8 bases. V lost 2 bases, J lost 2 bases, and 3 bases stayed unmatched. The CDR3 consists of 15 residues. CDR1 is MNHEY and CDR2 is SVGAGI in the germline V gene. The DNA for the CDR3 is TGTGCCAGCAGTTACCGCGGGGGGTACACAGATACGCAGTATTTT. It codes for CASSYRGGYTDTQYF.

This clone turned up a few times. The chain has TRBV5-1 and TRBJ2-5; D unclear. The germline gives CDR1 SGHRS, CDR2 YFSETQ. This CDR3 is built from 12 residues. Trimming removed 4 bases at V and 3 bases at J, with 7 bases between. This CDR3 reads CASSLPEETQYF. The CDR3 DNA is TGCGCCAGCAGCCTACCGGAAGAGACCCAGTACTTC.